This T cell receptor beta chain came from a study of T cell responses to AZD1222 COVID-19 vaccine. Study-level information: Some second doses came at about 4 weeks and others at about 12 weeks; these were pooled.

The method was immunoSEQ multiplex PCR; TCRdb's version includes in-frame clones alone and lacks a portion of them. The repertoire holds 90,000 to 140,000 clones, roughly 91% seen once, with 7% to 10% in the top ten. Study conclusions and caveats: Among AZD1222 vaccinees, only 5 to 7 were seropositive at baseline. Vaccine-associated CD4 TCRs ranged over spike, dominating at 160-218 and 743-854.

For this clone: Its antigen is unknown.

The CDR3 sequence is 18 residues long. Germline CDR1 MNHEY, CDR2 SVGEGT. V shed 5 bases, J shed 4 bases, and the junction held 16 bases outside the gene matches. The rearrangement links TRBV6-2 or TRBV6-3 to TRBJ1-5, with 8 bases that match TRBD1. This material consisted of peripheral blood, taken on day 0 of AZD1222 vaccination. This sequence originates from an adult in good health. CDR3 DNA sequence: TGTGCCAGCAGTCGCCAGTCGACACAGGGGGGAGGGAATCAGCCCCAGCATTTT. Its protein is CASSRQSTQGGGNQPQHF.